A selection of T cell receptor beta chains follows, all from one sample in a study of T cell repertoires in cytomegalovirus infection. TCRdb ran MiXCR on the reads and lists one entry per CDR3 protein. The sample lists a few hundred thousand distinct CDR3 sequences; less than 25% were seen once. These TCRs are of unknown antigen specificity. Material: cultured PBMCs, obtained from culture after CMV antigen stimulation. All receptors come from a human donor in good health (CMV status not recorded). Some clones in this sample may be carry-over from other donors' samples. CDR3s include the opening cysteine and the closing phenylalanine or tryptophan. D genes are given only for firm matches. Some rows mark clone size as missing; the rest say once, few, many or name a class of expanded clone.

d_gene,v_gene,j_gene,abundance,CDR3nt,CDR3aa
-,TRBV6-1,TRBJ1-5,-,TGTGCCAGCAGTGCCATGGGCAATCAGCCCCAGCATTTT,CASSAMGNQPQHF
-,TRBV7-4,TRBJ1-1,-,TGTGCCAGCAGCCCGGACGGACCTGAGAACACTGAAGCTTTCTTT,CASSPDGPENTEAFF
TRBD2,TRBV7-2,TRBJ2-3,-,TGTGCCAGCAGCCCTGACGGGAGCGGGAGATGGGGCGATACGCAGTATTTT,CASSPDGSGRWGDTQYF
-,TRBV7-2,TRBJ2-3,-,TGTGCCAGCACCAATAGTAGAGGAGGAACGCAGTATTTT,CASTNSRGGTQYF
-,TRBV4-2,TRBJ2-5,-,TGTGCCAGCAGCCAAGACGGGAATACGAAGACCCAGTACTTC,CASSQDGNTKTQYF
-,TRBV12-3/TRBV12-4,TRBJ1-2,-,TGTGCCAGCAGCCGACAGTCCTATGGCTACACCTTC,CASSRQSYGYTF
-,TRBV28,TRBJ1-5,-,TGTGCCAGCAGTTTATTCGCAGGGGAGGGCAATCAGCCCCAGCATTTT,CASSLFAGEGNQPQHF
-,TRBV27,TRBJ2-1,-,TGTGCCAGCAGCGACGCCGGGGTCCAATCCTACTACAATGAGCAGTTCTTC,CASSDAGVQSYYNEQFF
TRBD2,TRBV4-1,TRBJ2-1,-,TGCGCCAGCAGCCAAGAGGTTTGGCGCGGGAGGATGTTCAATGAGCAGTTCTTC,CASSQEVWRGRMFNEQFF
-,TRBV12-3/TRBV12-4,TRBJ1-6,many,TGTGCCAGCAGTTTAGTCGGCAGGGTGAATTCACCCCTCCACTTT,CASSLVGRVNSPLHF
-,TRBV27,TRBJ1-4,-,TGTGCCAGCAGTATGATCGGGGCTAATGAAAAACTGTTTTTT,CASSMIGANEKLFF
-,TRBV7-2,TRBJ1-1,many,TGTGCCAGCAGCTTAGTTAGGGTGAACACTGAAGCTTTCTTT,CASSLVRVNTEAFF
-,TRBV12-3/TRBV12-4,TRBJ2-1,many,TGTGCCAGCAGTTTTTTCGATGAGCAGTTCTTC,CASSFFDEQFF
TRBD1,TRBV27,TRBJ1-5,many,TGTGCCAGCAGTTTTATTGCAGGGGGCATTCAGCCCCAGCATTTT,CASSFIAGGIQPQHF
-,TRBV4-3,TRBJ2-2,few,TGCGCCAGCAGCCACTACAGGGCAACTAGCGTCTTTACCGGGGAGCTGTTTTTT,CASSHYRATSVFTGELFF
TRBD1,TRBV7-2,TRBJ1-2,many,TGTGCCAGCAGCTTAGGGACAGGGTACCAGATTTGGGGCTACACCTTC,CASSLGTGYQIWGYTF
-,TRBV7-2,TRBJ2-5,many,TGTGCCAGCAGCTTATCTTTAGGGGAGACCCAGTACTTC,CASSLSLGETQYF
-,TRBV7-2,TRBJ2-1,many,TGTGCCAGCAGCCCTGAATCGGGACTTTGGAATGAGCAGTTCTTC,CASSPESGLWNEQFF
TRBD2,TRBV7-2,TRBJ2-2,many,TGTGCCAGCAGGCCTCCGGGACTAGAAGGCACCGGGGAGCTGTTTTTT,CASRPPGLEGTGELFF
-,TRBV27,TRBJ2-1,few,TGTGCCAGCAGTTTATCCTCTAGCGAATCCTACAATGAGCAGTTCTTC,CASSLSSSESYNEQFF
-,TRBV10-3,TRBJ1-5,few,TGTGCCATCAGTGAGGCACGGGGGGATCAGCCCCAGCATTTT,CAISEARGDQPQHF
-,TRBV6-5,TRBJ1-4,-,TGTGCCAGCAGCACGCGGAATGAAAAACTGTTTTTT,CASSTRNEKLFF
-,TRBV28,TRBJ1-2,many,TGTGCCAGCAGTTCCCCCCGCGGATTATATGGCTACACCTTC,CASSSPRGLYGYTF
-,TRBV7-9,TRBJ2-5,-,TGTGCCAGCAGCTTAGCCCCCCAGGGATGGGAGACCCAGTACTTC,CASSLAPQGWETQYF
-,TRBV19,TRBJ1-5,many,TGTGCCAGTACCGGGGGCCCCGTTATTAATCAGCCCCAGCATTTT,CASTGGPVINQPQHF
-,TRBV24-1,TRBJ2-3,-,TGTGCCACCAGTGCTCCAGGGGAAGGAGATACGCAGTATTTT,CATSAPGEGDTQYF
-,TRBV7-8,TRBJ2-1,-,TGTGCCAGCAGCTTAGTAGGGCAGGTGAGGAAGGGCAATGAGCAGTTCTTC,CASSLVGQVRKGNEQFF
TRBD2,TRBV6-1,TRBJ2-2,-,TGTGCCAGCCGAAAGCGGGAGGGCCAGGTCGGGGAGCTGTTTTTT,CASRKREGQVGELFF
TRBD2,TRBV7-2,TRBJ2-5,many,TGTGCCAGCAGCATAAACTCACCAGCGGGAGCCACGGAGACCCAGTACTTC,CASSINSPAGATETQYF
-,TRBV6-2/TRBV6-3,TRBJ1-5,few,TGTGCCAGCGGAGGGTTTGGTCAGCCCCAGCATTTT,CASGGFGQPQHF
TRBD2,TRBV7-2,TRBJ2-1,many,TGTGCCAGCAGCCGTTCCGGACTAGCGGGTACCAATGAGCAGTTCTTC,CASSRSGLAGTNEQFF
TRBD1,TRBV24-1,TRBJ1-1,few,TGTGCCACCAGTGATCCTCAGGGGGGAATCACTGAAGCTTTCTTT,CATSDPQGGITEAFF
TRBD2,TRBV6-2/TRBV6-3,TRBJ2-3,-,TGTGCCACCCATACCTCACGACTAGCGGGCACAGATACGCAGTATTTT,CATHTSRLAGTDTQYF
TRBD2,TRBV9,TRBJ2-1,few,TGTGCCACTTTCGGGACTAGCGGGGCCCCGATTCCCCATGCACCGTTCTTC,CATFGTSGAPIPHAPFF
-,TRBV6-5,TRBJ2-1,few,TGTGCCAGCAGTTACTCGAAGAATAAGCGGAGCTCCTACAATGAGCAGTTCTTC,CASSYSKNKRSSYNEQFF
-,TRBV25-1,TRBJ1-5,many,TGTGCCAGCAGTGAATCTCGAGGGGGTCTCAGCAATCAGCCCCAGCATTTT,CASSESRGGLSNQPQHF
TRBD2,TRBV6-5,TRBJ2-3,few,TGTGCCAGCAGTTTCGGACTAGCGGGAGGGCCTTGGGGCACAGATACGCAGTATTTT,CASSFGLAGGPWGTDTQYF
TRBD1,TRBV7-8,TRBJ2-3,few,TGTGCCAGCAGCTTAAAGGGGACAGGGGGGCCCTCGGATACGCAGTATTTT,CASSLKGTGGPSDTQYF
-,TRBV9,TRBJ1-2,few,TGTGCCAGCAGCGTAGGGGACGCCACAGTGCGCGGCTACACCTTC,CASSVGDATVRGYTF
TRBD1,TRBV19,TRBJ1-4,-,TGTGCCAGTAGTCGGACAGGGGGCGAGGATGAAAAACTGTTTTTT,CASSRTGGEDEKLFF
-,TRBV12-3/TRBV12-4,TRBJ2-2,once,TGTGCCAGCAGTCAACCGGGGCTCCAACGGGAGCTGTTTTTT,CASSQPGLQRELFF
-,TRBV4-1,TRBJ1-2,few,TGCGCCAGCAGCCAAGATCCGGGGGCGCGGCCGGTTGGCTACACCTTC,CASSQDPGARPVGYTF
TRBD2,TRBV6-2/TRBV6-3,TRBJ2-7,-,TGTGCCAGCATGGCAGGGGTAATAAGCGGGAGAAGATACGAGCAGTACTTC,CASMAGVISGRRYEQYF
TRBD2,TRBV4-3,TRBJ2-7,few,TGCGCCAGCAGCCAAGACTGGGGGGTGACTAGCGGCTATGGGCAGTACTTC,CASSQDWGVTSGYGQYF
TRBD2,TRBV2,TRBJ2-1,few,TGTGCCAGCAGAGAAGATAGCGGGAGGGTATTCTACAATGAGCAGTTCTTC,CASREDSGRVFYNEQFF
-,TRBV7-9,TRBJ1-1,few,TGTGCCAGCAGCTATCCCGGGGCGGTCACTGAAGCTTTCTTT,CASSYPGAVTEAFF
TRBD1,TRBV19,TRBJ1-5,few,TGTGCCAGTAGTGACAGGGGGTGGAATCAGCCCCAGCATTTT,CASSDRGWNQPQHF
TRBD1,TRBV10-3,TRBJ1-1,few,TGTGCCATCAGTGGGTCGGGGCAGGGGGCTCACACTGAAGCTTTCTTT,CAISGSGQGAHTEAFF
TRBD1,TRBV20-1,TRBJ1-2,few,TGCAGTGCTACGGACAGGGGAAATGGCTACACCTTC,CSATDRGNGYTF
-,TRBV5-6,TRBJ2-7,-,TGTGCCAGCAGCTTGGGGACCCGGGAGCAGTACTTC,CASSLGTREQYF
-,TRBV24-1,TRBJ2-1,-,TGTGCCACCAGTGACGACTACCAGGACAATGAGCAGTTCTTC,CATSDDYQDNEQFF
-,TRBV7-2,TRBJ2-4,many,TGTGCCAGCAGCCCGCGAAGGGACACACTAGCCAAAAACATTCAGTACTTC,CASSPRRDTLAKNIQYF
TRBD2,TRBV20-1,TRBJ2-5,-,TGCAGTGCTAGTCGGCTAGCGGGAGGGCAGGACCGGGAGACCCAGTACTTC,CSASRLAGGQDRETQYF
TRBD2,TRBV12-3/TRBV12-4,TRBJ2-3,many,TGTGCCAGCAGTTTAGGCGGGAGTGGGGATACGCAGTATTTT,CASSLGGSGDTQYF